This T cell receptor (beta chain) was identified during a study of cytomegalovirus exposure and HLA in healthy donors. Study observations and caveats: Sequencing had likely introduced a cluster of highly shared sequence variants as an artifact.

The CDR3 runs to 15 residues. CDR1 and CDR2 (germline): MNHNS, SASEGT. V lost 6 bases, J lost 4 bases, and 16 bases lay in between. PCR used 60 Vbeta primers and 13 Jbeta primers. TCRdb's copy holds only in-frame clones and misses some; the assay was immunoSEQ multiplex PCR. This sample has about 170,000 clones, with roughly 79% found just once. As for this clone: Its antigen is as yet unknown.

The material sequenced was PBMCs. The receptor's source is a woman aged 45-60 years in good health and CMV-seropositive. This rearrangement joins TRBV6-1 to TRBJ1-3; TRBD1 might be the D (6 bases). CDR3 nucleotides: TGTGCCAGCAGGAACCTCGAGGGGGACGGAAACACCATATATTTT. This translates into CASRNLEGDGNTIYF.